This T cell receptor beta chain is drawn from a study of early T cells in non-severe SARS-CoV-2 infection. Whole-study context: The sequenced material was bulk RNA from unsorted whole blood, and its chains were unpaired. Regarding the study as a whole: Clonotype matching in VDJdb favored anti-spike CD8 responses and did not capture private and CD4 specificities.

The CDR3 runs 15 residues. CDR1 is DFQATT, CDR2 SNEGSKA, per germline (reference sequence). The V and J ends lost 6 bases and 4 bases, in that order; junction bases with no gene match: 6. This clonotype was found many times. The target antigen is unknown. Attachment of unique molecular identifiers was made to individual cDNA molecules. TCRdb itself ran the 5' RACE reads through MiXCR, one entry per CDR3 protein. The sample includes approximately 29,000 distinct CDR3 sequences, around 5.4% of them seen just once. The sample comprised whole blood. The source of this sequence is an adult who was a healthcare worker with PCR-confirmed SARS-CoV-2 infection or an uninfected control (not recorded which). The V call is TRBV20-1, the J call TRBJ2-6; 10 bases fit TRBD1. The CDR3 here is CSAPGQGVGANVLTF. The CDR3 DNA reads as TGCAGTGCACCCGGACAGGGGGTCGGGGCCAACGTCCTGACTTTC.